This TCR beta chain derives from a study of vaccination and CD4 T cells after COVID-19. Overall study: SARS-CoV-2, HCoV-NL63, HCoV-OC43 and HCoV-229E supplied the overlapping spike peptides used to stimulate cells. For control cultures, the treatment was a CEFX pool, an HIV-1 Nef pool, or no peptide. Findings and caveats of the study: Reactive clonotype counts went from median about 21 after infection to 30 to 45 after vaccination, nonsignificantly.

Noted treatment: roughly 11-day PBMC culture with coronavirus spike peptide pools or control peptides (ViraFEST assay). The unexposed donor's CD4+ T cells were collected before the COVID-19 pandemic (2011-2018). The Oncomine TCR Beta short-read assay generated sequence data from the DNA of cultured CD4+ T cells. Once CD4+ T cells had been cultured, genomic DNA was extracted from them. TCRdb passed the PCR reads through MiXCR, listing each CDR3 protein once. The sample consists of under 9,000 distinct CDR3 sequences, about 70% of them appearing once. Looked up from germline, CDR1 is SGHDN and CDR2 is FVKESK. Germline trimming cut 4 bases from V and 9 bases from J; bases unmatched to any gene: 7. The CDR3 extends over 14 amino acids. On this clonotype: Its antigen is unidentified.

This sequence joins TRBV14 and TRBJ2-1; 9 bases fit TRBD2. Input material: CD4+ T cells from blood, cultured in vitro. The TCR sequence derives from a human donor in good health. The CDR3 sequence: CASSPPGLAPEQFF. The CDR3 nucleotides are TGTGCCAGCAGCCCCCCGGGACTAGCCCCTGAGCAGTTCTTC.